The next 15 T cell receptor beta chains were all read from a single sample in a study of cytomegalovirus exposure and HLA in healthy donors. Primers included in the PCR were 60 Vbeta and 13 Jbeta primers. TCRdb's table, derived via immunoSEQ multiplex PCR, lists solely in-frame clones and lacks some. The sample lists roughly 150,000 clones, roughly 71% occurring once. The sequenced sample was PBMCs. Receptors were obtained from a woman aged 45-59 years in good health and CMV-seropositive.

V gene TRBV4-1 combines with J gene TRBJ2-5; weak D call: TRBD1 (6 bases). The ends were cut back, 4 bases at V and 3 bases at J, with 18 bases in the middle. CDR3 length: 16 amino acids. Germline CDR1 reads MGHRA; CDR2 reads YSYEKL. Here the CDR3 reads CASSPPSTGFKETQYF. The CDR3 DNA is TGCGCCAGCAGCCCTCCTTCGACAGGTTTCAAAGAGACCCAGTACTTC.

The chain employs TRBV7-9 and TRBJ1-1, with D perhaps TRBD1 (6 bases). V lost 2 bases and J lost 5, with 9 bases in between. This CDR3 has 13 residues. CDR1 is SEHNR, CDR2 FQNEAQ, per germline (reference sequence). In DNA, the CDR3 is TGTGCCAGCAGCTTAAACAGGGCTACTGAAGCTTTCTTT. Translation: CASSLNRATEAFF.

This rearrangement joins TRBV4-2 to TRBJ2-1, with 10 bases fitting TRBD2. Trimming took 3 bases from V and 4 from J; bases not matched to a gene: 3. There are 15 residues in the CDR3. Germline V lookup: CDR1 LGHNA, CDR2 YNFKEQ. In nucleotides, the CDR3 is TGTGCCAGCAGCCATGGGACTAGCGAGTACAATGAGCAGTTCTTC. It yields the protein CASSHGTSEYNEQFF.

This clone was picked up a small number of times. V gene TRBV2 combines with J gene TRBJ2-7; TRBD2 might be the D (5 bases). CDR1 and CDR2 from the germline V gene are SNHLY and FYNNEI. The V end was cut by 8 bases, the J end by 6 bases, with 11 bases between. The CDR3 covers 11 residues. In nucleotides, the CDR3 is TGTGCCAGCGCCGGCGAGGGCGAGCAGTACTTC. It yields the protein CASAGEGEQYF.

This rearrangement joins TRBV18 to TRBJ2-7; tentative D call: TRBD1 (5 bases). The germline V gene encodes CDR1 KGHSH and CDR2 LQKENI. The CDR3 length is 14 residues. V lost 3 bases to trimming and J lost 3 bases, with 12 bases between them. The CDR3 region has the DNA TGTGCCAGCTCACCCGACGCAGGGTTCTACGAGCAGTACTTC. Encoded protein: CASSPDAGFYEQYF.

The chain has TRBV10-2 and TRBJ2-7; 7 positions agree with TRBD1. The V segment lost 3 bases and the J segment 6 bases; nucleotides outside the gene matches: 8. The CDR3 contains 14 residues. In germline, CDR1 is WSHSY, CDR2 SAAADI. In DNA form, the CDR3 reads TGCGCCAGCAGTGAAGGGACAGCGGCCTTCGAGCAGTACTTC. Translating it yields CASSEGTAAFEQYF.

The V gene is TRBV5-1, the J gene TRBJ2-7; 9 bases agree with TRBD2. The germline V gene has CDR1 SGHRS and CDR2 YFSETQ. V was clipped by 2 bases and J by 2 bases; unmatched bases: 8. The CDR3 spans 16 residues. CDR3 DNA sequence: TGCGCCAGCAGCTTACGGCCAGCGGGGGGCGCCTACGAGCAGTACTTC. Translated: CASSLRPAGGAYEQYF.

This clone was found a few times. The CDR3 bases are TGTGCCAGCACATTTAGCGGGGAGGAGACCCAGTACTTC. Translating gives CASTFSGEETQYF. V is TRBV5-4 and J is TRBJ2-5; 8 bases map to TRBD2. The germline CDR1 and CDR2 sequences are SGHNT and YYREEE (reference sequence). This CDR3 has 13 residues. V gave up 6 bases and J gave up 5 bases; unmatched junction bases: 6.

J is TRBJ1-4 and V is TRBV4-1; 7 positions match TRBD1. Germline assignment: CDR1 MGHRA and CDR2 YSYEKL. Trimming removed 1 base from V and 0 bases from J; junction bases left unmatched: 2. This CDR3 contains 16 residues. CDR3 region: CASSQGGTATNEKLFF. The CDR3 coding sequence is TGCGCCAGCAGCCAAGGAGGGACAGCAACTAATGAAAAACTGTTTTTT.

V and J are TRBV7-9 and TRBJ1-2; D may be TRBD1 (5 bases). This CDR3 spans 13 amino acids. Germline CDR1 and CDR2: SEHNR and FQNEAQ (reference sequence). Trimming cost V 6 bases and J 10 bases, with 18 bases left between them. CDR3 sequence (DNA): TGTGCCAGCAGACCTTTGGCCCGGGACTCCTACACCTTC. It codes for CASRPLARDSYTF.

This chain's CDR3 is CASSGGGNTGELFF. As DNA, the CDR3 is TGCGCCAGCAGTGGAGGGGGCAACACCGGGGAGCTGTTTTTT. This rearrangement joins TRBV10-1 to TRBJ2-2; 7 bases map to TRBD1. The CDR3 is 14 residues long. The germline CDR1 and CDR2 sequences are WNHNN and SYGVQD (reference sequence). V trimming: 4 bases; J trimming: 2 bases; junction bases outside the gene matches: 1.

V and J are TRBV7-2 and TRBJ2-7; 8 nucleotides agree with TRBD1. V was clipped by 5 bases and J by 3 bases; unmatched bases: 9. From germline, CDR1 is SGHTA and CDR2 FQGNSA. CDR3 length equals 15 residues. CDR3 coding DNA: TGTGCCAGCAGCCGACAGGGGTTGAAACTCTACGAGCAGTACTTC. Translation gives CASSRQGLKLYEQYF.

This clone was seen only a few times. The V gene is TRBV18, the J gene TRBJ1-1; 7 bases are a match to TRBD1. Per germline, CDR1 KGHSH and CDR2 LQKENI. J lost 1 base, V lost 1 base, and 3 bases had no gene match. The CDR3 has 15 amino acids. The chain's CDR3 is CASSPLRDRNTEAFF. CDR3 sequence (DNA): TGTGCCAGCTCACCACTCCGGGACAGGAACACTGAAGCTTTCTTT.

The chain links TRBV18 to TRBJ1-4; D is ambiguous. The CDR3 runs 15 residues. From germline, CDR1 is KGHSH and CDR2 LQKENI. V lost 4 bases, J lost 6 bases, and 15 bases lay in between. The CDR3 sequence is CASSQRGVRDEKLFF. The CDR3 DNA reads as TGTGCCAGCTCACAACGCGGGGTGAGGGATGAAAAACTGTTTTTT.

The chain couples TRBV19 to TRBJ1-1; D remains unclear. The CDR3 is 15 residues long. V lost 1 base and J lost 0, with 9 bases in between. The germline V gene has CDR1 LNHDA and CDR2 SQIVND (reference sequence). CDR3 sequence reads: CASSIGILVNTEAFF. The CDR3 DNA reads TGTGCCAGTAGTATAGGAATATTAGTGAACACTGAAGCTTTCTTT.